The clone carrying this T cell receptor (beta chain) showed up many times. The data originate from a study of T-cell reconstitution after alpha-beta-depleted transplantation in children. The library targeted TCRbeta and was prepared with unique molecular identifiers. TCRdb reanalysed the PCR reads using MiXCR and keeps one entry per CDR3 protein. The data contain about 270,000 distinct CDR3 sequences, 9.9% of them singletons. There are 16 residues in the CDR3. The V segment lost 2 bases and the J segment 1 base; nucleotides outside the gene matches: 5. The TCR comes from a human donor who donated a stem cell graft to a child with SCID. The V gene is TRBV12-3 or TRBV12-4, the J gene TRBJ2-1, with 7 bases fitting TRBD2. Here the sequenced sample was PBMCs from the stem cell graft donor, taken from the stem cell graft. The CDR3 loop reads CASSLSQRGSYNEQFF. In DNA, the CDR3 is TGTGCCAGCAGTTTATCCCAGCGGGGTTCCTACAATGAGCAGTTCTTC.